This T cell receptor (beta chain) is drawn from a study of Graves' ophthalmopathy and Graves' hyperthyroidism. Findings and limits, study-wide: In separating ophthalmopathy from stable hyperthyroidism, a 13-signature model achieved less than 90% sensitivity and approximately 80% specificity.

About this clonotype: Its specificity is not known.

For repertoire sequencing, the TCR beta CDR3 regions were amplified from RNA transcripts. First-round RT-PCR relied on HTBI primers, and a second-round multiplex PCR came next. TCRdb called the multiplex PCR reads again in MiXCR, with one record for every CDR3 protein. The profile shows 450,000 to 600,000 distinct CDR3 sequences, approximately 35% of them singletons. Looked up from germline, CDR1 is GTSNPN and CDR2 is SVGIG (reference sequence). The CDR3 length is 14 residues. After removal of 1 base from V and 5 bases from J, the junction contained 5 bases not matched to a gene. Source material: peripheral blood or thyroid tissue (not recorded which). V usage is TRBV30 and J usage is TRBJ2-7; 10 nucleotides align to TRBD1. The sequence was collected from an adult man with Graves' hyperthyroidism. The DNA for the CDR3 is TGTGCCTGGAGTGCCTGGACAGGGGGTAACGAGCAGTACTTC. Its protein is CAWSAWTGGNEQYF.